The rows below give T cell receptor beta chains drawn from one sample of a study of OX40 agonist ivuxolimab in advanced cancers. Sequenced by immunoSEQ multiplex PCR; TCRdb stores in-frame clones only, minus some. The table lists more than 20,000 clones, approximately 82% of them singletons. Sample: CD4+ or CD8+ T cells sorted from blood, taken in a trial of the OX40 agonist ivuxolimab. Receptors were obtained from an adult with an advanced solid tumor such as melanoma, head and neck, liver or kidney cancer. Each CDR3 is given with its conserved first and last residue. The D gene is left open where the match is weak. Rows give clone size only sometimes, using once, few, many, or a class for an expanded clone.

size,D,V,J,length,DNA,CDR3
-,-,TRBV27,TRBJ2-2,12,TGTGCCAGCAGTTTCCCCACCGGGGAGCTGTTTTTT,CASSFPTGELFF
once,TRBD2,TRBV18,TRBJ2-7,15,TGTGCCAGCTCACCACTTGGGACTAGCGGAGCCGAGCAGTACTTC,CASSPLGTSGAEQYF
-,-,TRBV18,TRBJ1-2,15,TGTGCCAGCTCACCAACTAATTCGGGGGCGGATGGCTACACCTTC,CASSPTNSGADGYTF
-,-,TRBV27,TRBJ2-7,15,TGTGCCAGCAGTACCTGGACCGCGAACACCTACGAGCAGTACTTC,CASSTWTANTYEQYF
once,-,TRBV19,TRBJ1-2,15,TGTGCCAGTAGTATCGGCACAGGGTATTACTATGGCTACACCTTC,CASSIGTGYYYGYTF
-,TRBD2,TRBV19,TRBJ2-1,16,TGTGCCAGTAGTCCCAAGGCGGGAGTTGGGGGAAATGAGCAGTTCTTC,CASSPKAGVGGNEQFF
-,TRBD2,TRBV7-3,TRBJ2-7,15,TGTGCCAGCAGCTTAGTTGGCGGGAGTGGGAGCGAGCAGTACTTC,CASSLVGGSGSEQYF
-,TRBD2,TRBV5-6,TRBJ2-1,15,TGTGCCAGCAGTTTTCTAGCGGGAGCGGAAAATGAGCAGTTCTTC,CASSFLAGAENEQFF
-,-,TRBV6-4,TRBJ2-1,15,TGTGCCAGCATGCCCGGACCGAGCTCCTACAATGAGCAGTTCTTC,CASMPGPSSYNEQFF
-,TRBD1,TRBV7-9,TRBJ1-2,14,TGTGCCAGCAGCTACACCCCCGGACAGGGAGAGTACACCTTC,CASSYTPGQGEYTF
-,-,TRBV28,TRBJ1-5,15,TGTGCCAGCAGCCTTTCGTTTGGGAGCAATCAGCCCCAGCATTTT,CASSLSFGSNQPQHF
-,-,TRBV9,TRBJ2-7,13,TGTGCCAGCAGCGTGACCGACTCCTACGAGCAGTACTTC,CASSVTDSYEQYF
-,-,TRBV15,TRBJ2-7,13,TGTGCCACCAGTTCCCGGGGCTACTACGAGCAGTACTTC,CATSSRGYYEQYF
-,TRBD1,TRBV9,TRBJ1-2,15,TGTGCCAGCAGCCCCCGACAGGGTACTAACTATGGCTACACCTTC,CASSPRQGTNYGYTF
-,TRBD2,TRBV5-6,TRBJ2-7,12,TGTGCCAGCACCGTAGCGGGAGGGGAGCAGTACTTC,CASTVAGGEQYF
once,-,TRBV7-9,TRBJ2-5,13,TGTGCCAGCAGCTGGGAGGACCAAGAGACCCAGTACTTC,CASSWEDQETQYF
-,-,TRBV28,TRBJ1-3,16,TGTGCCAGCAGTTTAAGGCTGCCGGGGGCTGGAAACACCATATATTTT,CASSLRLPGAGNTIYF
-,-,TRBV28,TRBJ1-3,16,TGTGCCAGCAGTTTTGTTGGGGGCTCGGGAGGAAACACCATATATTTT,CASSFVGGSGGNTIYF
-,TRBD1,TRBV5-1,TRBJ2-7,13,TGCGCCAGCGGGACAGGGGGCTCCTACGAGCAGTACTTC,CASGTGGSYEQYF
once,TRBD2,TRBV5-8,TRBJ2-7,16,TGTGCCAGCAGCGCGGGACTAGCGGGAGGAGGGGACGAGCAGTACTTC,CASSAGLAGGGDEQYF
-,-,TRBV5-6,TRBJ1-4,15,TGTGCCAGCAGCTTGGATTACGGGACAACTGAAAAACTGTTTTTT,CASSLDYGTTEKLFF
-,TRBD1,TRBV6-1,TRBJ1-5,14,TGTGCCAGCAGCTGGACAGGGAGCAATCAGCCCCAGCATTTT,CASSWTGSNQPQHF
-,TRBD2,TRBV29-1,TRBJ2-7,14,TGCAGCGTTGCGGGACTAGCTAACTCCTACGAGCAGTACTTC,CSVAGLANSYEQYF
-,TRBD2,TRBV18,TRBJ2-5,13,TGTGCCAGCTCACCGGGAGGGAGGGAGACCCAGTACTTC,CASSPGGRETQYF
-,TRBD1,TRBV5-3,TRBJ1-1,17,TGTGCCAGAAGCTGGGACAGATACCCGAACATGAACACTGAAGCTTTCTTT,CARSWDRYPNMNTEAFF
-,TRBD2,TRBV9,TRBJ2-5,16,TGTGCCAGCAGCTCAGATTTTAGCGGGAGCGGCGAGACCCAGTACTTC,CASSSDFSGSGETQYF
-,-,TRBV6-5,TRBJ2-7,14,TGTGCCAGCAGGGAATTGACGGGAAGCTACGAGCAGTACTTC,CASRELTGSYEQYF
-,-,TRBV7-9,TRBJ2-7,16,TGTGCCAGCAGCGAGAGTCGTAGGGACATGGACTACGAGCAGTACTTC,CASSESRRDMDYEQYF
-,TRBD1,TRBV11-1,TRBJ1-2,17,TGTGCCAGCAGCCGCCTAGGACAGGGGCCTTCTAACTATGGCTACACCTTC,CASSRLGQGPSNYGYTF
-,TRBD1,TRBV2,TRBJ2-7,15,TGTGCCAGCAGTGAAGGGACAGGGAGCTCCTACGAGCAGTACTTC,CASSEGTGSSYEQYF
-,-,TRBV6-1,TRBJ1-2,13,TGTGCCAGCAGCCCGAGGGGGGATAGTGGCTACACCTTC,CASSPRGDSGYTF
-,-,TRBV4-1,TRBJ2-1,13,TGCGCCAGCAGCCCGGCGGGGTACAATGAGCAGTTCTTC,CASSPAGYNEQFF
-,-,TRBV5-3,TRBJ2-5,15,TGTGCCAGAAGACGGGGACGGAGGACCCAAGAGACCCAGTACTTC,CARRRGRRTQETQYF
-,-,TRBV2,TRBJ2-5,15,TGTGCCAGCAGTGAGGGGCTAGCGACGATTGAGACCCAGTACTTC,CASSEGLATIETQYF
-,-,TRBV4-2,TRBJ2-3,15,TGTGCCAGCAGCTTGGTCCAGGGGTTAGCAGATACGCAGTATTTT,CASSLVQGLADTQYF
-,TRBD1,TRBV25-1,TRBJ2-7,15,TGTGCCAGCAGTGGGACCGGGACAGGGCTGGGCGAGCAGTACTTC,CASSGTGTGLGEQYF
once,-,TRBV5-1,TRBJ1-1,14,TGCGCCAGCAGCCCTGGGGGGCTCTTTAGTGAAGCTTTCTTT,CASSPGGLFSEAFF
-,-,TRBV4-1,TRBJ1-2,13,TGCGCCAGCAGCCAAGACAGTAACTATGGCTACACCTTC,CASSQDSNYGYTF
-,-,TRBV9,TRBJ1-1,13,TGTGCCAGCAGCGTAGAGAGAACCTCGGAGGCTTTCTTT,CASSVERTSEAFF
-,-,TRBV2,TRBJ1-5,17,TGTGCCAGCAGTGAGGCGGGCCAGATTTATAGCAATCAGCCCCAGCATTTT,CASSEAGQIYSNQPQHF
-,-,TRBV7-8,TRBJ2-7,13,TGTGCCAGCATGATATCGGTGGGCTACGAGCAGTACTTC,CASMISVGYEQYF
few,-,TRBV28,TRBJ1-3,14,TGTGCCAGCAGTTACGAGTGGTCTGGAAACACCATATATTTT,CASSYEWSGNTIYF
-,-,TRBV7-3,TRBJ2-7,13,TGTGCCAGCAGCCCCCAAGCGAGCAGAGAGCAGTACTTC,CASSPQASREQYF